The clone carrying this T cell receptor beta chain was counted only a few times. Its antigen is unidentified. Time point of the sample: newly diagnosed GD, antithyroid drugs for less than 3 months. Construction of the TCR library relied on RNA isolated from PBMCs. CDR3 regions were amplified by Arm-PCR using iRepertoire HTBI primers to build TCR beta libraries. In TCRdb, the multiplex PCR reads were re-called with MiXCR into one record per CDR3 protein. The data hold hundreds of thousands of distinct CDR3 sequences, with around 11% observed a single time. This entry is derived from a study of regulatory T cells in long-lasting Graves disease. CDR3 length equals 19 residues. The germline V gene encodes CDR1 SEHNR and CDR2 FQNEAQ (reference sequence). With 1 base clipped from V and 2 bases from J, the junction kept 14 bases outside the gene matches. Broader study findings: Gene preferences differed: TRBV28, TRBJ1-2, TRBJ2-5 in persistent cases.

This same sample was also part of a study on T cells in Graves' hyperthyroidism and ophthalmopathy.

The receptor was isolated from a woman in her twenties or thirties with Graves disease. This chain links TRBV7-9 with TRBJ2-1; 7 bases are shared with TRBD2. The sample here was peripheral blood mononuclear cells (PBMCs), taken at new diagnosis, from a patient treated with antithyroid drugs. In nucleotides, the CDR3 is TGTGCCAGCAGCTTAGTTGACGGGAGGTTCCTAGCGGCCTACAATGAGCAGTTCTTC. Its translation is CASSLVDGRFLAAYNEQFF. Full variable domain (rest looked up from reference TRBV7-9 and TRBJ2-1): DTGVSQNPRHKITKRGQNVTFRCDPISEHNRLYWYRQTLGQGPEFLTYFQNEAQLEKSRLLSDRFSAERPKGSFSTLEIQRTEQGDSAMYLCASSLVDGRFLAAYNEQFFGPGTRLTVL.